Here is one TCR beta chain with its context. Germline values: CDR1 SGHTA, CDR2 FQGNSA. Deletions cut 2 bases from V and 3 bases from J, with 14 bases between. This CDR3 spans 15 amino acids. Beta-chain TCR CDR3 regions were amplified from RNA transcripts. HTBI primers primed a first-round RT-PCR, and a second-round multiplex PCR followed. TCRdb re-derived calls from the multiplex PCR reads in MiXCR, one entry per CDR3 protein. Of some 1.1 million distinct CDR3 sequences in the sample, around a third were seen once. Clinical symptoms, serum thyroxine, TRAb, thyroid ultrasound and orbital computed tomography determined diagnosis. This sample was included in a study of Graves' ophthalmopathy and Graves' hyperthyroidism.

Sequences were obtained from peripheral blood or thyroid tissue (not recorded which). This receptor was taken from an adult man with Graves' hyperthyroidism. This rearrangement joins TRBV7-2 to TRBJ2-7, with D possibly TRBD2 on 6 matching bases. In nucleotides, the CDR3 is TGTGCCAGCAGCTTAACTGCGGAGGGGTTCTACGAGCAGTACTTC. Protein product: CASSLTAEGFYEQYF.